This T cell receptor (beta chain) came from a study of breast tumors, draining lymph nodes, adjacent tissues. Trimming took 0 bases from V and 2 from J, leaving 9 bases between them. Germline CDR1 is SGHRS and CDR2 is YFSETQ. The CDR3 covers 15 residues. Broader study findings: The lymph node origin of tumor T cells was framed as consistent with a hypothesis, not demonstrated. Luminal-like breast cancer showed significantly greater tumor-nontumor repertoire similarity than basal-like breast cancer did.

To note about this clonotype: Its antigen is not known.

Samples came from axillary lymph nodes draining the breast cancer. TCRdb itself ran the multiplex PCR reads through MiXCR, one entry per CDR3 protein. The data show some 250,000 distinct CDR3 sequences, less than 45% seen once. Sequencing input: axillary lymph node tissue. The receptor comes from a female donor with breast cancer. Some clones in this sample may be carry-over from other donors' samples. J is TRBJ1-5 and V is TRBV5-1; no clear D gene. The CDR3 region is CASSLVDIGNQPQHF. The DNA of the CDR3 is TGCGCCAGCAGCTTGGTGGATATCGGCAATCAGCCCCAGCATTTT.